Shown below are 29 T cell receptor beta chains from a single sample sequenced in a study of blood T cell repertoires in COVID-19. The protocol was immunoSEQ multiplex PCR, while the TCRdb copy is restricted to in-frame clones and leaves out a portion. The sample records a few hundred thousand clones, about 80% being singletons. What was sequenced was PBMCs or T cells enriched from blood (not recorded which). Receptors originate from a man in his thirties or forties with acute COVID-19.

The chain links TRBV12-5 to TRBJ1-2; D possibly corresponds to TRBD1 (5 bases). The germline CDR1 and CDR2 sequences are LGHNT and FRNRAP. There are 13 residues in the CDR3. Trimming left V 5 bases short and J 3 bases short, with 10 bases between. CDR3 in amino acids: CASGTQVDYGYTF. The CDR3 DNA follows: TGTGCTAGTGGTACACAGGTTGACTATGGCTACACCTTC.

V usage is TRBV19 and J usage is TRBJ1-1; no reliable D call. Trimming pared 3 bases from V and 3 bases from J, leaving 14 bases between. The germline V gene encodes CDR1 LNHDA and CDR2 SQIVND (reference sequence). The CDR3 runs 15 residues. The CDR3: CASSMDWVIDTEAFF. The CDR3 bases are TGTGCCAGTAGTATGGACTGGGTGATTGACACTGAAGCTTTCTTT.

The chain joins TRBV6-1 to TRBJ1-5, with D unresolved. CDR1 is MNHNS and CDR2 is SASEGT in the germline V gene. Trimming removed 2 bases from V and 1 base from J, with 9 bases in between. This CDR3 has 15 amino acids. CDR3 nucleotides: TGTGCCAGCAGTGAAATGAGTTTCAGCAATCAGCCCCAGCATTTT. Translating it yields CASSEMSFSNQPQHF.

The chain carries TRBV12-3 or TRBV12-4 and TRBJ1-2; D remains unclear. V lost 6 bases, J lost 1 base, and 6 bases lay in between. CDR3 length equals 12 residues. In nucleotides, the CDR3 is TGTGCCAGCAGCCCCGTTAACTATGGCTACACCTTC. Translating gives CASSPVNYGYTF.

The sample holds one count of this clone. This chain joins TRBV7-2 and TRBJ2-2; the D gene is possibly TRBD1 (6 bases). This CDR3 region has 15 residues. V lost 2 bases to trimming and J lost 7 bases, with 14 bases between them. Germline V gene lookup returns CDR1 SGHTA and CDR2 FQGNSA. CDR3 coding DNA: TGTGCCAGCAGCTTACAGGGGACCCAGGGCGGGGAGCTGTTTTTT. Protein product: CASSLQGTQGGELFF.

The chain links TRBV19 to TRBJ1-4; 7 bases are a match to TRBD1. This CDR3 comprises 14 residues. Trimming cost V 4 bases and J 5 bases; bases outside gene matches: 4. Per germline, CDR1 LNHDA and CDR2 SQIVND (reference sequence). The CDR3 DNA reads as TGTGCCAGTAGTACCCAGACAGGGAATGAAAAACTGTTTTTT. Amino acid sequence: CASSTQTGNEKLFF.

Only one count was recorded for this clone. J is TRBJ2-1 and V is TRBV4-2; D is uncertain. The germline V gene encodes CDR1 LGHNA and CDR2 YNFKEQ. This CDR3 spans 13 amino acids. V lost 0 bases, J lost 8 bases, and 8 bases lay in between. CDR3 DNA sequence: TGTGCCAGCAGCCAAGAGGTGCGGTATGAGCAGTTCTTC. Its protein product is CASSQEVRYEQFF.

As to this clone: Sequence at one end of the junction differs from germline and may be a read error. The V call is TRBV9, the J call TRBJ1-2; no reliable D call. This CDR3 has 8 amino acids. Germline V lookup: CDR1 SGDLS, CDR2 YYNGEE. CDR3 in DNA: TGTGCCAGCAGCCCTCACAGCTTC. Protein product: CASSPHSF.

The V call is TRBV29-1, the J call TRBJ1-1; D might be TRBD1 (6 bases). In germline, CDR1 is SQVTM, CDR2 ANQGSEA. The CDR3 sequence is 15 residues long. Trimming took off 1 base at V and 6 bases at J, with 18 bases between the two ends. The CDR3 coding sequence is TGCAGCGTTGAAGGAGGGGACATCGGGGTCGCTGAAGCTTTCTTT. Protein sequence: CSVEGGDIGVAEAFF.

This chain's CDR3 is CASSISRESADTQYF. The CDR3 nucleotides are TGTGCCAGTAGTATTTCACGGGAGAGCGCAGATACGCAGTATTTT. The gene calls are TRBV19 and TRBJ2-3, with D perhaps matching TRBD2 (6 bases). The V gene's germline CDR1 is LNHDA and CDR2 SQIVND (reference sequence). V lost 3 bases, J lost 4 bases, and 14 bases lay in between. The CDR3 sequence is 15 residues long. Filled out from reference TRBV19 and TRBJ2-3, the complete variable domain reads DGGITQSPKYLFRKEGQNVTLSCEQNLNHDAMYWYRQDPGQGLRLIYYSQIVNDFQKGDIAEGYSVSREKKESFPLTVTSAQKNPTAFYLCASSISRESADTQYFGPGTRLTVL.

This sequence joins TRBV5-1 and TRBJ1-6, with D unclear. Germline V CDR1 and CDR2: SGHRS, YFSETQ. V was pared by 3 bases and J by 0 bases, with 22 bases between. CDR3 size: 20 residues. CDR3 in DNA: TGCGCCAGCAGCTCCTCTTACGCATCCTACAGCAGCTCCTATAATTCACCCCTCCACTTT. Residues: CASSSSYASYSSSYNSPLHF. Using reference TRBV5-1 and TRBJ1-6 for the parts outside the CDR3, the full variable domain is KAGVTQTPRYLIKTRGQQVTLSCSPISGHRSVSWYQQTPGQGLQFLFEYFSETQRNKGNFPGRFSGRQFSNSRSEMNVSTLELGDSALYLCASSSSYASYSSSYNSPLHFGNGTRLTVT.

The J gene is TRBJ1-1, the V gene TRBV29-1; D perhaps matches TRBD1 (5 bases). There are 16 residues in the CDR3. CDR1 SQVTM and CDR2 ANQGSEA come from the germline V gene. The ends were cut back, 0 bases at V and 5 bases at J, with 19 bases in the middle. The DNA for the CDR3 is TGCAGCGTTGAAGATTCCCCTTGGGGCGGCCGAACTGAAGCTTTCTTT. It yields the protein CSVEDSPWGGRTEAFF.

The V and J genes are TRBV28 and TRBJ2-2; 8 bases fit TRBD2. The CDR3 has 13 residues. J gave up 2 bases and V 8 bases, and 1 base lay outside the gene matches. The germline V gene has CDR1 MDHEN and CDR2 SYDVKM. In DNA form, the CDR3 reads TGTGCCAGCTTAGCGGGAAACACCGGGGAGCTGTTTTTT. It codes for CASLAGNTGELFF. Variable domain in full (rest from reference TRBV28 and TRBJ2-2): DVKVTQSSRYLVKRTGEKVFLECVQDMDHENMFWYRQDPGLGLRLIYFSYDVKMKEKGDIPEGYSVSREKKERFSLILESASTNQTSMYLCASLAGNTGELFFGEGSRLTVL.

This clone has just a few counts. The chain couples TRBV5-1 to TRBJ1-6, with D maybe TRBD1 (6 bases). Germline loops: CDR1 SGHRS, CDR2 YFSETQ. The CDR3 spans 16 residues. Trimming shortened V by 0 bases and J by 8 bases, and 15 bases separated the two germline ends. CDR3 region: CASSLATGRSDSPLHF. The CDR3 DNA reads TGCGCCAGCAGCTTGGCAACAGGGAGAAGTGATTCACCCCTCCACTTT.

V and J are TRBV5-1 and TRBJ1-6; maybe TRBD1 (5 bases). The CDR3 consists of 13 residues. The germline V and J ends were trimmed by 5 bases and 6 bases, with 9 bases remaining between them. Germline CDR1 reads SGHRS; CDR2 reads YFSETQ. CDR3 residues: CASRGALNSPLHF. For the CDR3, the DNA is TGCGCCAGCAGAGGGGCCCTTAATTCACCCCTCCACTTT.

This chain connects TRBV7-2 to TRBJ1-5; 8 positions match TRBD1. Losses at the gene ends were 4 bases for V and 3 bases for J; bases not matched to a gene: 8. The CDR3 loop spans 16 amino acids. Germline lookup yields CDR1 SGHTA and CDR2 FQGNSA. The CDR3 spells CASSSRTGFNNQPQHF. The CDR3 DNA sequence: TGTGCCAGCAGCTCCCGGACAGGGTTCAACAATCAGCCCCAGCATTTT.

The chain employs TRBV16 and TRBJ2-7, with 10 bases lining up with TRBD1. Unmatched junction bases numbered 8, after V lost 2 bases and J lost 4 bases. The CDR3 extends over 16 amino acids. CDR1 KGHSY and CDR2 FQNENV come from the germline V gene. This CDR3 reads CASSQGRGTGVYEQYV. CDR3 DNA: TGTGCCAGCAGCCAAGGAAGGGGGACAGGGGTTTACGAGCAGTACGTC.

This clone was counted a single time. The chain joins TRBV27 to TRBJ2-3; D gene unclear. Germline CDR1 is MNHEY and CDR2 is SMNVEV (reference sequence). This CDR3 is 15 amino acids long. V was shortened by 3 bases and J by 0 bases, with 10 bases between the two germline ends. Here the CDR3 DNA reads TGTGCCAGCAGTTTTGAGACAACTAGCACAGATACGCAGTATTTT. Translated: CASSFETTSTDTQYF.

This clone was recorded once. The chain couples TRBV2 to TRBJ1-5; tentative D call: TRBD1 (5 bases). Germline CDR1 is SNHLY and CDR2 is FYNNEI. CDR3 length: 17 residues. V was shortened by 6 bases and J by 4 bases, with 22 bases between the two germline ends. In nucleotides, the CDR3 is TGTGCCAGCAGACCGAACACGCCGGGACTGATTAATCAGCCCCAGCATTTT. Its protein is CASRPNTPGLINQPQHF.

J is TRBJ2-3 and V is TRBV5-8; TRBD2 aligns across 11 bases. V shed 3 bases and J 0 bases; nucleotides not matched to a gene: 6. The CDR3 length is 17 residues. Germline V lookup: CDR1 SGHTS, CDR2 YDEGEE. CDR3 in amino acids: CASSSSRTSGSTDTQYF. The DNA for the CDR3 is TGTGCCAGCAGCTCCTCGCGGACTAGCGGGAGCACAGATACGCAGTATTTT.

The chain employs TRBV2 and TRBJ2-3; 14 bases fit TRBD2. The V gene's germline CDR1 is SNHLY and CDR2 FYNNEI. V lost 6 bases to trimming and J lost 2 bases; unmatched junction nucleotides: 4. The CDR3 runs 16 residues. The CDR3 is CASRETSGRATDTQYF. The CDR3, as DNA: TGTGCCAGCAGGGAGACTAGCGGGAGGGCCACAGATACGCAGTATTTT. The whole variable domain, filled in from reference TRBV2 and TRBJ2-3, reads EPEVTQTPSHQVTQMGQEVILRCVPISNHLYFYWYRQILGQKVEFLVSFYNNEISEKSEIFDDQFSVERPDGSNFTLKIRSTKLEDSAMYFCASRETSGRATDTQYFGPGTRLTVL.

The rearrangement links TRBV11-2 to TRBJ2-7, with D uncertain. V lost 6 bases and J 0 bases, leaving 9 bases between the germline ends. Germline V gives CDR1 SGHAT, CDR2 FQNNGV. CDR3 length: 13 amino acids. The CDR3 protein is CASSYAASYEQYV. Here the CDR3 DNA reads TGTGCCAGCAGTTATGCGGCCTCCTACGAGCAGTACGTC.

The chain recombines TRBV11-3 with TRBJ1-1, with D perhaps TRBD1 (6 bases). Per germline, CDR1 SGHNT and CDR2 YENEEA. V dropped 9 bases and J dropped 7 bases, with 21 bases sitting between them. CDR3 size: 14 residues. As DNA, the CDR3 is TGTGCCAGTTCCCCCAGGACAGTCTCCCTTGAAGCTTTCTTT. It yields the protein CASSPRTVSLEAFF.

The rearrangement uses TRBV28 and TRBJ2-7; D is perhaps TRBD1 (7 bases). V was cut by 2 bases and J by 4 bases, with 12 bases left in between. The CDR3 has 14 amino acids. Germline CDR1 and CDR2: MDHEN and SYDVKM. The CDR3 region has the DNA TGTGCCAGCAGTTTAGGAGGGGGCGCGTACGAGCAGTACGTC. The encoded protein is CASSLGGGAYEQYV.

The genes are TRBV27 and TRBJ2-7; 8 bases map to TRBD2. This CDR3 has 15 amino acids. The V gene end was trimmed by 2 bases and the J gene end by 0 bases; junction bases not matched to a gene: 3. Germline CDR1 reads MNHEY; CDR2 reads SMNVEV (reference sequence). This CDR3 reads CASSLKGLDSYEQYV. The CDR3 nucleotides read TGTGCCAGCAGTTTAAAGGGACTAGACTCCTACGAGCAGTACGTC.

This sequence joins TRBV25-1 and TRBJ1-2, with TRBD1 identical over 8 bases. The CDR3 is 13 amino acids. V shed 6 bases and J 7 bases; nucleotides not matched to a gene: 7. CDR1 and CDR2 from the germline V gene are MGHDK and SYGVNS. In DNA form, the CDR3 reads TGTGCCAGCAGACAAACAGGGGGAAGTGGCTACACCTTC. Amino acids: CASRQTGGSGYTF.

Concerning this clone: This sample includes further DNA sequences coding for the same CDR3. The CDR3 coding sequence is TGTGCCAGCTCACCGAGAAATGAGCAGTTCTTC. It specifies CASSPRNEQFF. This chain connects TRBV18 to TRBJ2-1; D gene unclear. V was shortened by 3 bases and J by 7 bases, with 4 bases between the two germline ends. The CDR3 contains 11 residues. Germline-derived CDR1 and CDR2 are KGHSH and LQKENI.

This chain uses TRBV23-1 with TRBJ2-7, with D possibly TRBD2 on 5 matching bases. TRBV23-1 carries the ORF label, with uncertain function. CDR3 size: 13 residues. V dropped 10 bases and J dropped 3 bases, with 16 bases sitting between them. The chain's CDR3 is CAIPPERFYEQYV. The CDR3 DNA sequence: TGCGCCATCCCCCCCGAGCGGTTCTACGAGCAGTACGTC.

The chain uses TRBV5-1 and TRBJ2-5; 9 bases are a match to TRBD1. There are 15 residues in the CDR3. Germline V gene data show CDR1 as SGHRS and CDR2 as YFSETQ. V shed 2 bases, J shed 4 bases, and the junction held 6 bases outside the gene matches. The CDR3 bases are TGCGCCAGCAGCTTTAGCACAGGGGGCTTAGAGACCCAGTACTTC. Translating it yields CASSFSTGGLETQYF.